These 24 T cell receptor beta chains share one sample of origin, sequenced in a study of blood T cell repertoires in COVID-19. Clones were sequenced by immunoSEQ multiplex PCR, and TCRdb holds only the in-frame ones, with some missing. The table has about 220,000 clones, 85% to 90% seen once; the top ten hold approximately 3.8%. Material for sequencing was PBMCs or T cells enriched from blood (not recorded which). These receptors came from a woman younger than 30 in a cohort exposed to, infected with or recovered from COVID-19 (not recorded which).

The chain combines TRBV29-1 with TRBJ1-2, with 11 bases lining up with TRBD1. Germline V lookup: CDR1 SQVTM, CDR2 ANQGSEA. The CDR3 spans 16 residues. The V and J ends lost 4 bases and 4 bases, in that order; junction bases with no gene match: 11. The CDR3 region has the DNA TGCAGCGTTGGAATGGGACAGGGGGGAAGACCCTATGGCTACACCTTC. Encoded protein: CSVGMGQGGRPYGYTF.

The chain joins TRBV3-1 (or the pseudogene TRBV3-2) to TRBJ2-5; TRBD2 is a possible D gene (5 bases). This CDR3 comprises 14 residues. Per the germline V gene, CDR1 is LGHDT and CDR2 is YNNKEL (reference sequence). The V end lost 3 bases, the J end lost 7 bases, and 15 bases lay between the germline ends. The CDR3 is CASSQRVSSGTQYF. The CDR3 DNA is TGTGCCAGCAGCCAGAGGGTTTCCTCCGGGACCCAGTACTTC.

The chain joins TRBV28 to TRBJ2-7; 9 bases match TRBD1. With 6 bases clipped from V and 7 bases from J, the junction kept 7 bases outside the gene matches. CDR1 is MDHEN and CDR2 is SYDVKM in the germline V gene. The CDR3 length is 13 residues. The CDR3 DNA reads TGTGCCAGCAGCCACAGGGGGCGGGTAGAGCAGTACTTC. Encoded protein: CASSHRGRVEQYF.

This chain joins TRBV5-8 and TRBJ1-2; the D gene is possibly TRBD1 (6 bases). CDR3 length equals 16 residues. CDR1 is SGHTS and CDR2 is YDEGEE in the germline V gene. The V end was cut by 5 bases, the J end by 5 bases, with 22 bases between. In DNA form, the CDR3 reads TGTGCCAGCAGTCTGCGAGCCCGACAGGTGGTTTATGGCTACACCTTC. Translated: CASSLRARQVVYGYTF.

The rearrangement links TRBV7-8 to TRBJ2-3; D perhaps matches TRBD2 (6 bases). V was pared by 5 bases and J by 3 bases, with 15 bases between. The CDR3 extends over 15 amino acids. The germline V gene encodes CDR1 SGHVS and CDR2 FQNEAQ. The CDR3 loop reads CASSRGIGGTDTQYF. In DNA, the CDR3 is TGTGCCAGCAGCCGAGGAATCGGGGGAACAGATACGCAGTATTTT.

V is TRBV5-1 and J is TRBJ1-1, with 9 bases lining up with TRBD1. The CDR3 loop spans 14 amino acids. The V gene's germline CDR1 is SGHRS and CDR2 YFSETQ. V gave up 0 bases and J gave up 11 bases; unmatched junction bases: 8. As DNA, the CDR3 is TGCGCCAGCAGCTTGGCAGCGACAGGGGGATATGCTTTCTTT. Its protein product is CASSLAATGGYAFF.

The chain joins TRBV14 to TRBJ2-7; a possible D gene is TRBD1 (6 bases). The CDR3 spans 13 residues. V lost 4 bases and J 3 bases, leaving 10 bases between the germline ends. Germline values: CDR1 SGHDN, CDR2 FVKESK. The CDR3 region is CASSRTANYEQYF. Written as DNA, the CDR3 is TGTGCCAGCAGCCGGACAGCTAACTACGAGCAGTACTTC.

The V call is TRBV20-1, the J call TRBJ2-5; 7 bases align to TRBD2. Unmatched junction bases numbered 1, after V lost 5 bases and J lost 4 bases. CDR3 length equals 11 residues. Germline V gene lookup returns CDR1 DFQATT and CDR2 SNEGSKA (reference sequence). DNA of the CDR3: TGCAGTGCTGTAGCGGGAGAGACCCAGTACTTC. It yields the protein CSAVAGETQYF.

The rearrangement joins TRBV7-9 to TRBJ2-7, with 8 bases identical to TRBD2. This CDR3 region has 17 residues. With 3 bases clipped from V and 5 bases from J, the junction kept 15 bases outside the gene matches. From germline, CDR1 is SEHNR and CDR2 FQNEAQ (reference sequence). The CDR3 DNA reads as TGTGCCAGCAGCTTTTGGCCGGCGGGAGGTTCATCGGACGAGCAGTACTTC. Protein product: CASSFWPAGGSSDEQYF.

The CDR3 reads CARKTGPRSYEQYF. DNA for the CDR3: TGTGCCAGAAAGACAGGGCCGAGGTCCTACGAGCAGTACTTC. The J gene is TRBJ2-7, the V gene TRBV27; TRBD1 aligns across 7 bases. Germline-derived CDR1 and CDR2 are MNHEY and SMNVEV (reference sequence). The CDR3 loop spans 14 amino acids. V lost 9 bases, J lost 1 base, and 9 bases stayed unmatched.

This clone appeared once. The J gene is TRBJ1-4, the V gene TRBV2, with 7 bases aligning to TRBD1. CDR1 is SNHLY and CDR2 is FYNNEI in the germline V gene. With 2 bases clipped from V and 8 bases from J, the junction kept 11 bases outside the gene matches. This CDR3 spans 16 amino acids. The CDR3 DNA follows: TGTGCCAGCAGTGAACGGTGGCCAGGGGGTCGGGAAAAACTGTTTTTT. Translating gives CASSERWPGGREKLFF.

The chain carries TRBV3-1 (or the pseudogene TRBV3-2) and TRBJ2-1; 8 bases agree with TRBD2. V gave up 3 bases and J gave up 6 bases; unmatched junction bases: 4. The CDR3 runs to 14 residues. In germline, CDR1 is LGHDT, CDR2 YNNKEL (reference sequence). DNA of the CDR3: TGTGCCAGCAGCCAGGGCCGGGAGGGCAATGAGCAGTTCTTC. Translating it yields CASSQGREGNEQFF.

The rearrangement uses TRBV9 and TRBJ2-1; 8 positions match TRBD2. The CDR3 extends over 15 amino acids. The germline CDR1 and CDR2 sequences are SGDLS and YYNGEE. V was pared by 1 base and J by 7 bases, with 7 bases of the junction left unmatched. CDR3 sequence reads: CASSVWGTSLNEQFF. The CDR3 DNA follows: TGTGCCAGCAGCGTATGGGGGACTAGTCTTAATGAGCAGTTCTTC.

V is TRBV7-3 and J is TRBJ2-2; D possibly corresponds to TRBD2 (6 bases). There are 14 residues in the CDR3. V lost 4 bases and J lost 6, with 12 bases in between. Germline V gene lookup returns CDR1 SGHTA and CDR2 FQGTGA. CDR3 in amino acids: CASSSPGLSGELFF. CDR3 nucleotide sequence: TGTGCCAGCAGCTCCCCGGGACTTTCCGGGGAGCTGTTTTTT.

V is TRBV7-3 and J is TRBJ1-2, with D possibly matching TRBD1 (5 bases). Trimming pared 2 bases from V and 5 bases from J, leaving 12 bases between. Germline assignment: CDR1 SGHTA and CDR2 FQGTGA. The CDR3 contains 14 residues. The CDR3 DNA sequence: TGTGCCAGCAGCTTAGGCGGGGCTGGGTATGGCTACACCTTC. Translating gives CASSLGGAGYGYTF.

The CDR3 region is CASSLDRGQGVMNTEAFF. The DNA for the CDR3 is TGTGCCAGCAGCTTAGATAGGGGACAGGGGGTGATGAACACTGAAGCTTTCTTT. The chain couples TRBV11-2 to TRBJ1-1, with 11 bases fitting TRBD1. Germline CDR1 is SGHAT and CDR2 is FQNNGV. Trimming at V came to 0 bases and at J to 0 bases, leaving 6 bases not matched to a gene. The CDR3 spans 18 residues.

V is TRBV7-8 and J is TRBJ1-1, with TRBD1 as a possible D gene (6 bases). This CDR3 comprises 14 residues. Germline-derived CDR1 and CDR2 are SGHVS and FQNEAQ. Trimming took 2 bases from V and 4 from J, leaving 11 bases between them. In DNA, the CDR3 is TGTGCCAGCAGCTTACTAGGGGGGGTCACTGAAGCTTTCTTT. Translating gives CASSLLGGVTEAFF.

The V gene is TRBV2, the J gene TRBJ2-2, with 8 bases fitting TRBD1. Germline CDR1 reads SNHLY; CDR2 reads FYNNEI. The CDR3 has 15 residues. After removal of 4 bases from V and 7 bases from J, the junction contained 8 bases not matched to a gene. This CDR3 reads CASSARTGTVGELFF. In DNA form, the CDR3 reads TGTGCCAGCAGTGCCCGGACAGGGACTGTCGGGGAGCTGTTTTTT.

This sequence joins TRBV6-1 and TRBJ2-2; 10 bases are a match to TRBD1. Germline values: CDR1 MNHNS, CDR2 SASEGT. The CDR3 is 16 amino acids. Trimming removed 3 bases from V and 3 bases from J; junction bases left unmatched: 4. This CDR3 is CASSETDRGYTGELFF. The CDR3 DNA reads as TGTGCCAGCAGTGAGACGGACAGGGGGTACACCGGGGAGCTGTTTTTT.

The chain links TRBV12-3 or TRBV12-4 to TRBJ1-3, with a weak D call TRBD1 (6 bases). The V end lost 3 bases, the J end lost 5 bases, and 8 bases lay between the germline ends. The CDR3 runs to 13 residues. The CDR3 DNA is TGTGCCAGCAGTTTGACAGGCCGAAACACCATATATTTT. Amino acids: CASSLTGRNTIYF.

V gene TRBV21-1 combines with J gene TRBJ2-2; TRBD2, the D gene given by the table, was not confirmed from the DNA. TRBV21-1 is recorded as a pseudogene. This CDR3 region has 19 residues. The CDR3 DNA reads as TGTGCCAGCAGCAAAGAACCCCCCCGACTAGCGGGAGGGCAGGGGGAGCTGTTTTTT. Its translation: CASSKEPPRLAGGQGELFF.

The rearrangement joins TRBV12-3 or TRBV12-4 to TRBJ1-2, with D possibly matching TRBD1 (6 bases). V dropped 0 bases and J dropped 14 bases, with 16 bases sitting between them. The CDR3 is 13 amino acids. CDR3 DNA sequence: TGTGCCAGCAGTTTAGCTATAGGGACAAATCAGACCTTC. Encoded protein: CASSLAIGTNQTF.

The rearrangement links TRBV5-6 to TRBJ1-2, with unresolved D. This CDR3 has 15 amino acids. Germline lookup yields CDR1 SGHDT and CDR2 YYEEEE. Deletions cut 4 bases from V and 4 bases from J, with 17 bases between. The DNA of the CDR3 is TGTGCCAGCAGCCCGGAGCCGGGGAGCCTCTATGGCTACACCTTC. Translation: CASSPEPGSLYGYTF.

The rearrangement links TRBV29-1 to TRBJ2-5; 8 positions agree with TRBD1. CDR1 is SQVTM, CDR2 ANQGSEA, per germline. With 2 bases clipped from V and 4 bases from J, the junction kept 6 bases outside the gene matches. The CDR3 is 14 amino acids. CDR3 DNA: TGCAGCGTTGAATGGACAGGGTTTCGAGAGACCCAGTACTTC. Its translation is CSVEWTGFRETQYF.